The 22 T cell receptor beta chains below were found in one sample sequenced in a study of T cell responses to AZD1222 COVID-19 vaccine. TCRdb's copy holds only in-frame clones and misses some; the assay was immunoSEQ multiplex PCR. The sample consists of about 190,000 clones, around 92% of them appearing once. The sample was peripheral blood, taken on day 0 of AZD1222 vaccination. The receptor set was obtained from an adult in good health.

The chain couples TRBV16 to TRBJ1-2; D not resolved. Trimming took off 0 bases at V and 8 bases at J, with 19 bases between the two ends. CDR1 is KGHSY, CDR2 FQNENV, per germline. The CDR3 sequence is 16 residues long. CDR3 DNA sequence: TGTGCCAGCAGCCAATCCTTAGACACCGTTTTTGACGGCTACACCTTC. This translates into CASSQSLDTVFDGYTF.

The J gene is TRBJ1-1, the V gene TRBV28; D perhaps matches TRBD1 (5 bases). Germline CDR1 is MDHEN and CDR2 is SYDVKM. This CDR3 comprises 14 residues. Between the trimmed V and J ends, which lost 6 bases and 6 bases, there was a span of 17 bases. For the CDR3, the DNA is TGTGCCAGCAGAAACCCCCGGGGGAGGGCTGAAGCTTTCTTT. It is translated as CASRNPRGRAEAFF.

The chain links TRBV3-1 (or the pseudogene TRBV3-2) to TRBJ2-7; D might be TRBD1 (6 bases). Germline assignment: CDR1 LGHDT and CDR2 YNNKEL (reference sequence). The length of the CDR3 is 14 residues. With 1 base removed from V and 7 bases from J, the gap between germline ends came to 14 bases. The CDR3 DNA is TGTGCCAGCAGCCAAGGGACAGTCCCCAGGGAGCAGTACTTC. It yields the protein CASSQGTVPREQYF.

The chain carries TRBV19 and TRBJ2-7; 12 bases agree with TRBD2. The junction had 8 bases not matched to a gene; V was cut back by 6 bases and J by 2 bases. Germline V gene lookup returns CDR1 LNHDA and CDR2 SQIVND (reference sequence). The CDR3 extends over 16 amino acids. The CDR3 is CASSTSGGTGAYEQYF. The CDR3 DNA sequence: TGTGCCAGTAGCACTAGCGGGGGGACAGGGGCCTACGAGCAGTACTTC. The whole variable domain, remainder taken from reference TRBV19 and TRBJ2-7, is DGGITQSPKYLFRKEGQNVTLSCEQNLNHDAMYWYRQDPGQGLRLIYYSQIVNDFQKGDIAEGYSVSREKKESFPLTVTSAQKNPTAFYLCASSTSGGTGAYEQYFGPGTRLTVT.

The J gene is TRBJ1-1, the V gene TRBV12-3 or TRBV12-4; TRBD1 might be the D (6 bases). There are 12 residues in the CDR3. The V end was cut by 0 bases, the J end by 9 bases, with 8 bases between. The CDR3 DNA reads as TGTGCCAGCAGTTTAGCGGACAGAAAAGCTTTCTTT. As protein: CASSLADRKAFF.

This clone has more than one count but fewer than ten. V gene TRBV7-6 combines with J gene TRBJ2-5; no clear D gene. Germline V gives CDR1 SGHVS, CDR2 FNYEAQ. This CDR3 region has 16 residues. Trimming stripped 3 bases from V and 1 base from J, with 15 bases between. In DNA, the CDR3 is TGTGCCAGCAGCTTCCCAAGATATGGTTCCCAAGAGACCCAGTACTTC. It translates to CASSFPRYGSQETQYF. Drawing the rest from reference TRBV7-6 and TRBJ2-5, the complete variable domain is GAGVSQSPRYKVTKRGQDVALRCDPISGHVSLYWYRQALGQGPEFLTYFNYEAQQDKSGLPNDRFSAERPEGSISTLTIQRTEQRDSAMYRCASSFPRYGSQETQYFGPGTRLLVL.

The CDR3 sequence: CASGVRQAIYGYTF. CDR3 bases: TGTGCCAGCGGCGTTCGGCAGGCGATCTATGGCTACACCTTC. The chain employs TRBV27 and TRBJ1-2; unclear D gene. V was pared by 8 bases and J by 4 bases, with 17 bases between. The germline CDR1 and CDR2 sequences are MNHEY and SMNVEV (reference sequence). This CDR3 spans 14 amino acids.

The J gene is TRBJ2-6, the V gene TRBV12-3 or TRBV12-4; the D gene is possibly TRBD2 (6 bases). The CDR3 is 13 amino acids. V shed 3 bases and J shed 7 bases, with 7 bases lying between them. CDR3 sequence reads: CASSLEGANVLTF. The CDR3 DNA reads as TGTGCCAGCAGTTTGGAGGGAGCCAACGTCCTGACTTTC.

The chain has TRBV30 and TRBJ1-2, with TRBD1 as a possible D gene (5 bases). CDR3 length equals 16 residues. Trimming left V 2 bases short and J 4 bases short, with 20 bases between. Germline V gives CDR1 GTSNPN, CDR2 SVGIG (reference sequence). The CDR3 coding sequence is TGTGCCTGGAGTTTCAGTCCGAGACAGACCATCTATGGCTACACCTTC. It codes for CAWSFSPRQTIYGYTF.

V usage is TRBV29-1 and J usage is TRBJ1-1; 8 bases fit TRBD1. The CDR3 has 10 amino acids. The ends lost 7 bases at V and 5 bases at J; junction bases unmatched: 0. From germline, CDR1 is SQVTM and CDR2 ANQGSEA. The CDR3 DNA reads as TGCAGCGGACAGGGGACTGAAGCTTTCTTT. Its translation is CSGQGTEAFF. The whole variable domain, filled in from reference TRBV29-1 and TRBJ1-1, reads SAVISQKPSRDICQRGTSLTIQCQVDSQVTMMFWYRQQPGQSLTLIATANQGSEATYESGFVIDKFPISRPNLTFSTLTVSNMSPEDSSIYLCSGQGTEAFFGQGTRLTVV.

The V and J genes are TRBV7-9 and TRBJ1-5; tentatively, D is TRBD1 (6 bases). Trimming took off 5 bases at V and 6 bases at J, with 14 bases between the two ends. This CDR3 region has 14 residues. CDR1 SEHNR and CDR2 FQNEAQ come from the germline V gene (reference sequence). Here the CDR3 DNA reads TGTGCCAGCAGCCTGGGACATTCAAGTCAGCCCCAGCATTTT. It yields the protein CASSLGHSSQPQHF.

This clone was observed once. The chain uses TRBV6-1 and TRBJ2-2, with D unclear. Deletions cut 0 bases from V and 6 bases from J, with 14 bases between. Germline V CDR1 and CDR2: MNHNS, SASEGT. This CDR3 region has 16 residues. Written as DNA, the CDR3 is TGTGCCAGCAGTGAAGCGAACCTAGACATATCCGGGGAGCTGTTTTTT. This encodes CASSEANLDISGELFF.

This sequence joins TRBV18 and TRBJ1-5; D gene uncertain. Trimming shortened V by 2 bases and J by 2 bases, and 7 bases separated the two germline ends. CDR1 is KGHSH, CDR2 LQKENI, per germline. The CDR3 has 14 residues. CDR3 in DNA: TGTGCCAGCTCACCATCGGACCGCAATCAGCCCCAGCATTTT. Translating gives CASSPSDRNQPQHF.

This clone was recorded only once. This chain joins TRBV5-6 and TRBJ2-7, with 8 bases identical to TRBD2. Germline trimming cut 2 bases from V and 3 bases from J; bases unmatched to any gene: 7. Per the germline V gene, CDR1 is SGHDT and CDR2 is YYEEEE. This CDR3 is built from 15 residues. The CDR3 nucleotides read TGTGCCAGCAGCTTCCTCGGGAGGGGGGGCTACGAGCAGTACTTC. Protein sequence: CASSFLGRGGYEQYF. The full variable domain, in which reference TRBV5-6 and TRBJ2-7 provide the parts outside the CDR3, is DAGVTQSPTHLIKTRGQQVTLRCSPKSGHDTVSWYQQALGQGPQFIFQYYEEEERQRGNFPDRFSGHQFPNYSSELNVNALLLGDSALYLCASSFLGRGGYEQYFGPGTRLTVT.

This clone showed up just once. The chain uses TRBV19 and TRBJ1-2; maybe TRBD1 (6 bases). The CDR3 runs to 14 residues. The V end was cut by 7 bases, the J end by 4 bases, with 16 bases between. Germline V gene sequence: CDR1 LNHDA, CDR2 SQIVND (reference sequence). The DNA for the CDR3 is TGTGCCAGTACCACCGGAGGAGGGGGCTATGGCTACACCTTC. It encodes CASTTGGGGYGYTF.

This chain uses TRBV15 with TRBJ2-7, with 10 bases matching TRBD2. CDR1 and CDR2 (germline): LNHNV, YYDKDF (reference sequence). This CDR3 has 14 amino acids. V lost 6 bases, J lost 6 bases, and 8 bases stayed unmatched. CDR3 bases: TGTGCCACCAGGCCAAGCGGGGGGGCCGGCGAGCAGTACTTC. It translates to CATRPSGGAGEQYF.

The V and J genes are TRBV12-3 or TRBV12-4 and TRBJ1-2; D uncertain. With 3 bases removed from V and 5 bases from J, the gap between germline ends came to 10 bases. The CDR3 runs 13 residues. CDR3 DNA: TGTGCCAGCAGTTTCGACAAGGGATATGGCTACACCTTC. Protein product: CASSFDKGYGYTF.

The chain employs TRBV7-9 and TRBJ1-2; D is ambiguous. Germline V gene data show CDR1 as SEHNR and CDR2 as FQNEAQ (reference sequence). V dropped 5 bases and J dropped 2 bases, with 9 bases sitting between them. The CDR3 runs to 13 residues. The CDR3 nucleotides are TGTGCCAGCAGCCCCCCGGGGAACTATGGCTACACCTTC. Its translation: CASSPPGNYGYTF.

The chain employs TRBV10-3 and TRBJ1-3, with D possibly TRBD1 on 5 matching bases. Trimming took 10 bases from V and 6 from J, leaving 16 bases between them. CDR3 size: 13 residues. The V gene's germline CDR1 is ENHRY and CDR2 SYGVKD. CDR3 DNA: TGTGCCACATGGGGACTTTTGCTAAACACCATATATTTT. Translation gives CATWGLLLNTIYF.

The chain carries TRBV10-2 and TRBJ1-2, with TRBD1 identical over 7 bases. J gave up 6 bases and V 6 bases, and 7 bases lay outside the gene matches. Germline values: CDR1 WSHSY, CDR2 SAAADI. This CDR3 is built from 13 residues. The CDR3 DNA reads as TGCGCCAGCAGAAGGGGGCGCGGTGATGGCTACACCTTC. Translating gives CASRRGRGDGYTF.

This clone appeared a single time. This chain joins TRBV4-2 and TRBJ1-5; 7 positions match TRBD1. This CDR3 is 15 amino acids long. CDR1 and CDR2 (germline): LGHNA, YNFKEQ. With 5 bases clipped from V and 5 bases from J, the junction kept 9 bases outside the gene matches. The CDR3 bases are TGTGCCAGCAGCTTCAGGGGGGGGAGAGATCAGCCCCAGCATTTT. It specifies CASSFRGGRDQPQHF.

The V and J genes are TRBV6-5 and TRBJ2-4; the D is unclear. Germline V gene data show CDR1 as MNHEY and CDR2 as SVGAGI. Trimming removed 4 bases at V and 7 bases at J, with 5 bases between. The CDR3 is 11 residues long. The DNA for the CDR3 is TGTGCCAGCAGTTTAGGGAACATTCAGTACTTC. Its translation: CASSLGNIQYF.